This TCR beta chain was recovered during a study of blood T cells in healthy people across ages. Next came a second PCR, run for roughly 6 to 11 cycles, which used a sample-barcoded 5' primer along with a J-beta primer mix. TCRdb re-called the 5' RACE reads with MiXCR, one entry per CDR3 protein. This table has roughly 700,000 distinct CDR3 sequences, around 25% appearing once. The germline V gene encodes CDR1 SGHTA and CDR2 FQGNSA. Trimming removed 4 bases from V and 6 bases from J, with 7 bases in between. The CDR3 consists of 12 residues. In addition, the sample was reused for a study of T cells of mothers and their children.

The receptor's source is a boy aged 10-17 years in good health. What was sequenced was blood. The gene calls are TRBV7-2 and TRBJ2-4, with D possibly being TRBD2 (5 bases). CDR3: CASSSDLNIQYF. The DNA for the CDR3 is TGTGCCAGCAGCTCGGACTTAAACATTCAGTACTTC.